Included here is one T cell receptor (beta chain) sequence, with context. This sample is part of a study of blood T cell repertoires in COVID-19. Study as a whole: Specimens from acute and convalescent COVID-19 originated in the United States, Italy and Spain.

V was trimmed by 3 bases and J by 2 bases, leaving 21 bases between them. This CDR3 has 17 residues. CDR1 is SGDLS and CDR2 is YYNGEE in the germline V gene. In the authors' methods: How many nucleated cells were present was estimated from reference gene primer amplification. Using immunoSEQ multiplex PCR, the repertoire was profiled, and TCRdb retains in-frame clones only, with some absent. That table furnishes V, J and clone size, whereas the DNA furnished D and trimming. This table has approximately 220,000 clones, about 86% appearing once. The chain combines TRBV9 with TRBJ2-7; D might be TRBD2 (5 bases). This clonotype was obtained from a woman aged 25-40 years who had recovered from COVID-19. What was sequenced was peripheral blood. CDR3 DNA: TGTGCCAGCAGCGGCATGAGTTCCGAGGGTATCCCCTACGAGCAGTACTTC. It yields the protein CASSGMSSEGIPYEQYF.